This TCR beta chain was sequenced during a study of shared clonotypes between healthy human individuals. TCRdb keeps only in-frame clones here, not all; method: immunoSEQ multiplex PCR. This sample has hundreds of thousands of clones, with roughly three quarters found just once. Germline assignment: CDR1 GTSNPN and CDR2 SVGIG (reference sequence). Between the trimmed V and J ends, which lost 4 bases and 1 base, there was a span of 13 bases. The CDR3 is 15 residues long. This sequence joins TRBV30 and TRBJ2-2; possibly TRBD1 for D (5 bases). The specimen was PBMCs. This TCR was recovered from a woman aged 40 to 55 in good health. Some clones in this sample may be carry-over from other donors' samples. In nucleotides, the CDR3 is TGTGCCTGGACCGTGGGGCACCTGAACACCGGGGAGCTGTTTTTT. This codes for CAWTVGHLNTGELFF.